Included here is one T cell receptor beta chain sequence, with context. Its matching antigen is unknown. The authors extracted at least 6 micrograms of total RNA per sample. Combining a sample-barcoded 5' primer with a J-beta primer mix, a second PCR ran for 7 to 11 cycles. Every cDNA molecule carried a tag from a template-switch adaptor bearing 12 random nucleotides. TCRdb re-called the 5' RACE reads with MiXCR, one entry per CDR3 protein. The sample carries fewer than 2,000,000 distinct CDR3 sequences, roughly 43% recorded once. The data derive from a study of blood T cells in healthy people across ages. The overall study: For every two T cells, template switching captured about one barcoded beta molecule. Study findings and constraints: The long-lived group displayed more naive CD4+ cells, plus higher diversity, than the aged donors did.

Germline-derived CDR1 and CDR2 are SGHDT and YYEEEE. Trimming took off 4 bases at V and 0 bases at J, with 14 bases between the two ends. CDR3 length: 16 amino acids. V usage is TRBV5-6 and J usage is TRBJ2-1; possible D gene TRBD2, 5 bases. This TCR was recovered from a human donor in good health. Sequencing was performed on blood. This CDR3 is CASSLGLGSSYNEQFF. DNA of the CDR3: TGTGCCAGCAGCCTAGGACTGGGGAGCTCCTACAATGAGCAGTTCTTC.